The 20 T cell receptor beta chains below come from one sample, sequenced in a study of breast tumors, draining lymph nodes, adjacent tissues. From the multiplex PCR reads, TCRdb called clonotypes with MiXCR, one entry per CDR3 protein. The sample yields over 200,000 distinct CDR3 sequences, about 30% seen once. The lymph nodes were axillary draining lymph nodes from breast cancer patients. Sample: axillary lymph node tissue. The source is a female donor with breast cancer. Some clones in this sample may be carry-over from other donors' samples.

This clonotype was seen ten or more times. V gene TRBV30 combines with J gene TRBJ2-7; perhaps TRBD2 as D (6 bases). CDR1 and CDR2 from the germline V gene are GTSNPN and SVGIG (reference sequence). V lost 3 bases and J 2 bases, leaving 14 bases between the germline ends. The CDR3 covers 14 residues. The CDR3 spells CAWRGPGRTYEQYF. CDR3 coding DNA: TGTGCCTGGAGGGGGCCAGGGAGGACCTACGAGCAGTACTTC.

This clonotype was observed many times. This sequence joins TRBV11-3 and TRBJ2-2, with 13 bases fitting TRBD2. V lost 5 bases, J lost 3 bases, and 3 bases stayed unmatched. CDR1 is SGHNT, CDR2 YENEEA, per germline. CDR3 length: 16 residues. The CDR3 DNA follows: TGTGCCAGCAGCCGACTAGCGGGAGGTGACACCGGGGAGCTGTTTTTT. Translation gives CASSRLAGGDTGELFF.

Details on this clonotype: Here the CDR3 omits its conserved ending phenylalanine or tryptophan, so a read error is the likely source. The chain joins TRBV7-2 to TRBJ1-1, with no clear D. This CDR3 is built from 14 residues. V lost 3 bases and J lost 2, with 10 bases in between. Germline CDR1 and CDR2: SGHTA and FQGNSA. The CDR3, as DNA: TGTGCCAGCAGCTTTAGAGGCAGTAACACTGAAGCTTTCTGT. This encodes CASSFRGSNTEAFC.

The chain is built from TRBV30 and TRBJ1-1; D is ambiguous. V was cut by 1 base and J by 7 bases, with 7 bases left in between. Germline CDR1 and CDR2: GTSNPN and SVGIG (reference sequence). CDR3 size: 11 residues. The CDR3 spells CAWSATVEAFF. CDR3 nucleotide sequence: TGTGCCTGGAGTGCGACGGTTGAAGCTTTCTTT.

This clonotype was seen repeatedly, ten times or more. The V and J genes are TRBV7-9 and TRBJ1-5, with D possibly matching TRBD1 (5 bases). Trimming left V 1 base short and J 5 bases short, with 9 bases between. The CDR3 is made up of 14 amino acids. The germline CDR1 and CDR2 sequences are SEHNR and FQNEAQ (reference sequence). As DNA, the CDR3 is TGTGCCAGCAGCTTAGGGGACGCATATCAGCCCCAGCATTTT. It yields the protein CASSLGDAYQPQHF.

This clonotype was observed at least ten times. The J gene is TRBJ2-1, the V gene TRBV20-1; D gene unclear. Germline V CDR1 and CDR2: DFQATT, SNEGSKA (reference sequence). Trimming pared 2 bases from V and 7 bases from J, leaving 15 bases between. The CDR3 spans 14 residues. CDR3 sequence: CSARYYTVENEQFF. The CDR3 DNA sequence: TGCAGTGCTAGATACTACACGGTAGAGAATGAGCAGTTCTTC.

To note about this clonotype: An end of the junction does not agree with germline; a read error may underlie this. The chain uses TRBV5-1 and TRBJ2-5, with D unclear. Germline V gene lookup returns CDR1 SGHRS and CDR2 YFSETQ. This CDR3 is built from 12 residues. The CDR3 protein is CASSLSMETHYF. The CDR3 nucleotides are TGCGCCAGCAGTTTATCGATGGAGACCCACTACTTC.

Remarks on this clonotype: Since a much larger clone is just one base distant, this may be a read error. This rearrangement joins TRBV6-1 to TRBJ2-5, with D tentatively TRBD1 (5 bases). V dropped 5 bases and J dropped 0 bases, with 10 bases sitting between them. Germline-derived CDR1 and CDR2 are MNHNS and SASEGT. The CDR3 covers 14 residues. The DNA of the CDR3 is TGTGCCAGCAGTCAGGGCAGCCACCAAGAGACCCAGTACTTC. The encoded protein is CASSQGSHQETQYF.

This clonotype was detected ten times or more. This chain uses TRBV11-2 with TRBJ2-1; D uncertain. Deletions cut 1 base from V and 1 base from J, with 8 bases between. This CDR3 is 15 amino acids long. In germline, CDR1 is SGHAT, CDR2 FQNNGV. This CDR3 reads CASSLVTISYNEQFF. CDR3 DNA: TGTGCCAGCAGCTTAGTTACTATATCCTACAATGAGCAGTTCTTC. Variable domain in full (rest from reference TRBV11-2 and TRBJ2-1): EAGVAQSPRYKIIEKRQSVAFWCNPISGHATLYWYQQILGQGPKLLIQFQNNGVVDDSQLPKDRFSAERLKGVDSTLKIQPAKLEDSAVYLCASSLVTISYNEQFFGPGTRLTVL.

This clonotype was detected ten times or more. This sequence joins TRBV10-3 and TRBJ2-7; D assignment may be TRBD1 or TRBD2 (5 bases each). The germline V and J ends were trimmed by 6 bases and 2 bases, with 17 bases remaining between them. Germline assignment: CDR1 ENHRY and CDR2 SYGVKD. The CDR3 has 15 residues. The CDR3 protein is CAIRDTGTTTYEQYF. The CDR3 DNA is TGTGCCATCAGAGATACCGGGACGACGACCTACGAGCAGTACTTC.

The chain has TRBV29-1 and TRBJ1-5, with 11 positions matching TRBD1. Germline V gene lookup returns CDR1 SQVTM and CDR2 ANQGSEA. CDR3 length: 17 residues. V was pared by 0 bases and J by 1 base, with 5 bases of the junction left unmatched. CDR3 in amino acids: CSVEDEGQGASNQPQHF. DNA of the CDR3: TGCAGCGTTGAAGATGAAGGACAGGGGGCAAGCAATCAGCCCCAGCATTTT.

This clonotype was observed many times. The rearrangement links TRBV20-1 to TRBJ2-7; D uncertain. This CDR3 has 15 amino acids. Trimming removed 1 base from V and 0 bases from J, with 13 bases in between. The germline gives CDR1 DFQATT, CDR2 SNEGSKA (reference sequence). CDR3 loop: CSARVTTLHSYEQYF. CDR3 DNA: TGCAGTGCTAGAGTCACGACTCTTCACTCCTACGAGCAGTACTTC.

This clonotype was seen repeatedly, ten times or more. V gene TRBV19 combines with J gene TRBJ2-5, with TRBD2 identical over 8 bases. Germline CDR1 reads LNHDA; CDR2 reads SQIVND (reference sequence). Trimming took 2 bases from V and 3 from J; bases not matched to a gene: 8. This CDR3 region has 16 residues. The CDR3 sequence is CASSIIRLAGEETQYF. The CDR3 coding sequence is TGTGCCAGTAGTATAATCCGTCTAGCGGGCGAAGAGACCCAGTACTTC. The full variable domain, in which reference TRBV19 and TRBJ2-5 provide the parts outside the CDR3, is DGGITQSPKYLFRKEGQNVTLSCEQNLNHDAMYWYRQDPGQGLRLIYYSQIVNDFQKGDIAEGYSVSREKKESFPLTVTSAQKNPTAFYLCASSIIRLAGEETQYFGPGTRLLVL.

The chain couples TRBV2 to TRBJ2-7; a weak D match, TRBD1 (6 bases). The CDR3 covers 12 residues. Germline CDR1 is SNHLY and CDR2 is FYNNEI. V lost 5 bases, J lost 4 bases, and 9 bases lay in between. The CDR3 DNA follows: TGTGCCAGCAGTAAGACAGGATACGAGCAGTACTTC. Protein: CASSKTGYEQYF.

This clonotype has at least ten counts. The CDR3 DNA follows: TGTGCCAGCAGCGAGTCACAGGGGTTTGAGAACATTCAGTACTTC. Translation: CASSESQGFENIQYF. The chain recombines TRBV7-3 with TRBJ2-4, with 7 bases aligning to TRBD1. The germline gives CDR1 SGHTA, CDR2 FQGTGA. V was pared by 5 bases and J by 7 bases, with 11 bases of the junction left unmatched. The CDR3 consists of 15 residues.

This clonotype was observed many times. The CDR3 region is CASSVGRSYGYTF. For the CDR3, the DNA is TGTGCCAGCAGCGTAGGACGCAGCTATGGCTACACCTTC. This rearrangement joins TRBV12-3 or TRBV12-4 to TRBJ1-2; D is unclear. The CDR3 contains 13 residues. V lost 6 bases and J lost 4, with 12 bases in between.

The rearrangement joins TRBV6-2 or TRBV6-3 to TRBJ2-5; 9 nucleotides line up with TRBD1. From germline, CDR1 is MNHEY and CDR2 SVGEGT. V shed 5 bases, J shed 6 bases, and the junction held 7 bases outside the gene matches. This CDR3 is 14 amino acids long. CDR3 protein: CASSHWDRAQTQYF. The CDR3 coding sequence is TGTGCCAGCAGTCACTGGGACAGGGCACAGACCCAGTACTTC.

This clonotype was counted many times. The chain links TRBV12-5 to TRBJ2-5; D is possibly TRBD1 or TRBD2 (5 bases each). The V end lost 4 bases, the J end lost 1 base, and 25 bases lay between the germline ends. The CDR3 runs 19 residues. Germline CDR1 LGHNT, CDR2 FRNRAP. Here the CDR3 reads CASGSPKYHSTGTQETQYF. The CDR3 DNA follows: TGTGCTAGTGGTTCCCCCAAATATCATTCCACCGGGACCCAAGAGACCCAGTACTTC.

This CDR3 reads CASSGTGDGYSPLHF. CDR3 DNA: TGTGCCAGCAGCGGGACAGGGGATGGTTATTCACCCCTCCACTTT. The chain carries TRBV12-3 or TRBV12-4 and TRBJ1-6; 10 bases map to TRBD1. Trimming at V came to 6 bases and at J to 8 bases, leaving 7 bases not matched to a gene. The CDR3 has 15 residues.

The V gene is TRBV2, the J gene TRBJ1-5; no clear D. The germline V and J ends were trimmed by 1 base and 14 bases, with 15 bases remaining between them. There are 13 residues in the CDR3. Germline CDR1 reads SNHLY; CDR2 reads FYNNEI. This CDR3 reads CASSEGTSRNEHF. As DNA, the CDR3 is TGTGCCAGCAGTGAAGGTACTAGCAGGAATGAGCATTTT.